Listed below are T cell receptor beta chains from one sample, sequenced in a study of technical replicates of blood from several donors. Libraries were prepared by immunoSEQ multiplex PCR; TCRdb keeps only in-frame clonotypes and omits some of them. This table has 75,000 or so clones, approximately 95% appearing once. The sequenced material came from T cells isolated from PBMCs. The receptors derive from a human donor in good health. Both conserved end residues are part of each CDR3. D genes are given only for firm matches. Clone size is given for some rows only: seen once, a few or many times, or a class if the clone is expanded.

v_call,j_call,clone_size,d_call,cdr3_aa,cdr3_nt
TRBV28,TRBJ2-3,.,.,CASSGGSVGTDTQYF,TGTGCCAGCAGTGGAGGTAGCGTTGGCACAGATACGCAGTATTTT
TRBV5-1,TRBJ1-4,.,TRBD1,CASSLAGQGFFNIATNEKLFF,TGCGCCAGCAGCTTGGCGGGACAGGGGTTCTTCAACATCGCAACTAATGAAAAACTGTTTTTT
TRBV29-1,TRBJ2-7,.,TRBD1,CSVSGTGVYEQYF,TGCAGCGTTTCGGGGACAGGAGTCTACGAGCAGTACTTC
TRBV11-2,TRBJ2-5,.,.,CASSLDLLNQETQYF,TGTGCCAGCAGCTTAGATCTCCTAAACCAAGAGACCCAGTACTTC
TRBV5-1,TRBJ1-2,.,.,CASSLVAGNYGYTF,TGCGCCAGCAGCTTGGTCGCAGGGAACTATGGCTACACCTTC
TRBV5-5,TRBJ1-6,.,.,CASSLGGVPYNSPLHF,TGTGCCAGCAGCTTGGGGGGAGTTCCCTATAATTCACCCCTCCACTTT
TRBV28,TRBJ2-7,.,TRBD1,CASSFSSGTGTYEQYF,TGTGCCAGCAGCTTCTCCTCCGGGACAGGGACCTACGAGCAGTACTTC
TRBV19,TRBJ2-3,.,.,CASRRETTDTQYF,TGTGCCAGTAGACGAGAAACTACAGATACGCAGTATTTT
TRBV28,TRBJ1-5,.,.,CASSFLNLTGFGIWQPQHF,TGTGCCAGCAGTTTCCTAAACCTAACAGGGTTCGGGATCTGGCAGCCCCAGCATTTT
TRBV6-1,TRBJ1-5,.,.,CASRRGLSNQPQHF,TGTGCCAGCAGGCGGGGGCTAAGCAATCAGCCCCAGCATTTT
TRBV5-1,TRBJ2-7,.,TRBD1,CASQPGQGEDEQYF,TGCGCCAGCCAACCGGGACAGGGGGAGGACGAGCAGTACTTC
TRBV11-2,TRBJ1-2,.,TRBD1,CASSQDRGAGYTF,TGTGCCAGCAGCCAGGACAGGGGAGCTGGCTACACCTTC
TRBV5-4,TRBJ2-5,few,TRBD1,CASSLDRAETQYF,TGTGCCAGCAGCCTCGACAGGGCAGAGACCCAGTACTTC
TRBV2,TRBJ1-1,.,TRBD1,CASREQGARNTEAFF,TGTGCCAGCAGGGAGCAGGGGGCGCGAAACACTGAAGCTTTCTTT
TRBV19,TRBJ2-1,.,.,CASSIGGRYNEQFF,TGTGCCAGTAGTATTGGCGGGCGTTACAATGAGCAGTTCTTC
TRBV2,TRBJ1-1,.,.,CASIVSGATEAFF,TGTGCCAGCATTGTTTCAGGGGCCACCGAAGCTTTCTTT
TRBV9,TRBJ1-1,.,.,CASSVTENTEAFF,TGTGCCAGCAGCGTCACAGAGAACACTGAAGCTTTCTTT
TRBV6-1,TRBJ2-3,once,.,CASSEAMEGPRKQYF,TGTGCCAGCAGTGAAGCGATGGAGGGCCCCAGGAAGCAGTATTTT
TRBV11-2,TRBJ2-1,.,TRBD2,CASSLDGWTSGREYNEQFF,TGTGCCAGCAGCTTAGATGGGTGGACTAGCGGGAGGGAATACAATGAGCAGTTCTTC
TRBV7-9,TRBJ1-1,.,.,CASSPPKPTGSNTEAFF,TGTGCCAGCAGCCCCCCAAAGCCGACAGGATCGAACACTGAAGCTTTCTTT
TRBV2,TRBJ1-2,.,.,CASSELRPRPRSNYGYTF,TGTGCCAGCAGTGAATTAAGGCCCAGGCCTCGATCTAACTATGGCTACACCTTC
TRBV9,TRBJ1-2,once,TRBD1,CASSVEGTGYGYTF,TGTGCCAGCAGCGTAGAAGGGACAGGATATGGCTACACCTTC
TRBV5-4,TRBJ2-7,.,.,CASTAGPRGSYEQYF,TGTGCCAGCACCGCGGGTCCTCGCGGGTCTTACGAGCAGTACTTC
TRBV6-1,TRBJ2-7,.,.,CASSVQGQAHYEQYF,TGTGCCAGCAGTGTGCAAGGCCAGGCCCACTACGAGCAGTACTTC
TRBV5-5,TRBJ2-1,.,TRBD2,CASSLGLADYNEQFF,TGTGCCAGCAGCTTGGGACTAGCGGATTACAATGAGCAGTTCTTC
TRBV10-3,TRBJ2-2,.,.,CAISETGLNTGELFF,TGTGCCATCAGTGAGACGGGACTGAACACCGGGGAGCTGTTTTTT
TRBV7-6,TRBJ2-7,.,.,CASSGFEGYEQYF,TGTGCCAGCTCCGGGTTTGAAGGCTACGAGCAGTACTTC
TRBV4-1,TRBJ2-7,.,TRBD2,CASSPDRGDYEQYF,TGCGCCAGCAGCCCCGACCGGGGGGACTACGAGCAGTACTTC
TRBV18,TRBJ2-5,.,.,CASSPPRSPETQYF,TGTGCCAGCTCACCACCGCGGTCTCCAGAGACCCAGTACTTC
TRBV2,TRBJ1-1,.,.,CASIREADTEAFF,TGTGCCAGCATCCGCGAAGCTGACACTGAAGCTTTCTTT
TRBV29-1,TRBJ2-3,.,.,CSVVASADTQYF,TGCAGCGTGGTCGCTAGTGCAGATACGCAGTATTTT
TRBV2,TRBJ1-5,.,.,CASSERLGSNQPQHF,TGTGCCAGCAGTGAGAGGTTGGGTAGCAATCAGCCCCAGCATTTT
TRBV9,TRBJ2-1,.,TRBD2,CASSASPGLLARFF,TGTGCCAGCAGCGCATCCCCGGGACTACTGGCTCGGTTCTTC
TRBV2,TRBJ1-5,.,.,CASSESRNRVDQPQHF,TGTGCCAGCAGTGAAAGCCGGAACAGGGTTGATCAGCCCCAGCATTTT
TRBV27,TRBJ1-6,medium-sized,.,CASSPTGVPSPLHF,TGTGCCAGCAGTCCCACAGGCGTTCCTTCACCCCTCCACTTT
TRBV18,TRBJ1-2,.,.,CASSPPEGYYGYTF,TGTGCCAGCTCACCCCCGGAGGGATACTATGGCTACACCTTC
TRBV5-1,TRBJ1-2,.,.,CASSLGAYGYTF,TGCGCCAGCAGCTTGGGGGCCTATGGCTACACCTTC
TRBV6-5,TRBJ2-3,.,.,CASTSADTQYF,TGTGCCAGCACGAGCGCAGATACGCAGTATTTT
TRBV19,TRBJ2-7,.,TRBD1,CASSIGTAQSYEQYF,TGTGCCAGTAGTATCGGGACAGCACAGTCCTACGAGCAGTACTTC
TRBV7-9,TRBJ2-3,.,TRBD2,CASSSLAVLTDTQYF,TGTGCCAGCAGCTCACTAGCGGTCCTCACAGATACGCAGTATTTT
TRBV6-5,TRBJ1-2,.,TRBD1,CASSTQGGYGYTF,TGTGCCAGCAGCACCCAGGGGGGCTATGGCTACACCTTC
TRBV9,TRBJ1-1,.,.,CASSVAGLSSEAFF,TGTGCCAGCAGCGTAGCAGGGTTAAGCTCTGAAGCTTTCTTT